The 19 T cell receptor beta chains below all came from one sample that was sequenced in a study of CD8 T cells in ankylosing spondylitis. Each CDR3 protein is one row after TCRdb ran MiXCR on the 5' RACE reads. The sample holds under 200,000 distinct CDR3 sequences, 10% to 15% seen once. The specimen sequenced was blood, either unsorted or a sorted T cell fraction (not recorded which). Source of these receptors: a female donor with ankylosing spondylitis or in good health (not recorded which).

This clonotype showed up many times. The V and J genes are TRBV5-6 and TRBJ1-4; D is unresolved. CDR3 length: 15 amino acids. In germline, CDR1 is SGHDT, CDR2 YYEEEE. Trimming stripped 4 bases from V and 0 bases from J, with 10 bases between. CDR3 region: CASSAVGPTNEKLFF. CDR3 sequence (DNA): TGTGCCAGCAGCGCCGTTGGACCAACTAATGAAAAACTGTTTTTT.

Many counts were recorded for this clonotype. V gene TRBV19 combines with J gene TRBJ2-1; 8 bases line up with TRBD2. The V segment lost 6 bases and the J segment 7 bases; nucleotides outside the gene matches: 8. The CDR3 sequence is 14 residues long. In germline, CDR1 is LNHDA, CDR2 SQIVND (reference sequence). CDR3 coding DNA: TGTGCCAGTAGGGATAGCGGGAAGACGAATGAGCAGTTCTTC. Protein product: CASRDSGKTNEQFF.

The chain couples TRBV7-2 to TRBJ2-3; D is ambiguous. V was clipped by 2 bases and J by 2 bases, with 5 bases between them. The CDR3 extends over 13 amino acids. The germline V gene encodes CDR1 SGHTA and CDR2 FQGNSA. Here the CDR3 DNA reads TGTGCCAGCAGCTTAATGGCCACAGATACGCAGTATTTT. Translated, it gives CASSLMATDTQYF.

This clonotype was detected many times. This rearrangement joins TRBV20-1 to TRBJ1-5; D may be TRBD1 (5 bases). This CDR3 has 14 amino acids. CDR1 and CDR2 (germline): DFQATT, SNEGSKA (reference sequence). Trimming cost V 3 bases and J 6 bases, with 15 bases left between them. CDR3 coding DNA: TGCAGTGCTAGCGATCGAGGGGCCCCTCAGCCCCAGCATTTT. Protein product: CSASDRGAPQPQHF.

This clonotype occurred many times. This chain's CDR3 is CASSLVLAGTDYEQYF. DNA of the CDR3: TGTGCCAGCAGCTTGGTCTTAGCGGGGACGGACTACGAGCAGTACTTC. The chain recombines TRBV5-6 with TRBJ2-7; 8 bases are shared with TRBD2. Germline V CDR1 and CDR2: SGHDT, YYEEEE. V dropped 0 bases and J dropped 3; count of bases not matched to a gene: 8. The CDR3 runs to 16 residues.

This clonotype was detected many times. This chain links TRBV12-3 or TRBV12-4 with TRBJ2-7; 11 nucleotides match TRBD1. V dropped 5 bases and J dropped 7; count of bases not matched to a gene: 7. The CDR3 is 14 amino acids. The CDR3 sequence is CASSLRDRGTEQYF. CDR3 nucleotides: TGTGCCAGCAGTCTCAGGGACAGGGGGACGGAGCAGTACTTC.

This clonotype occurred many times. The rearrangement joins TRBV7-3 to TRBJ2-3; 7 nucleotides line up with TRBD2. With 5 bases clipped from V and 3 bases from J, the junction kept 8 bases outside the gene matches. The CDR3 loop spans 15 amino acids. CDR1 is SGHTA and CDR2 is FQGTGA in the germline V gene. The CDR3 region has the DNA TGTGCCAGCAGCGCATGGGGCGGGAGTACAGATACGCAGTATTTT. Protein product: CASSAWGGSTDTQYF. Variable domain in full (rest from reference TRBV7-3 and TRBJ2-3): GAGVSQTPSNKVTEKGKYVELRCDPISGHTALYWYRQSLGQGPEFLIYFQGTGAADDSGLPNDRFFAVRPEGSVSTLKIQRTERGDSAVYLCASSAWGGSTDTQYFGPGTRLTVL.

This clonotype was seen once. Given a much more abundant clone one base away, this may be a read error. CDR3 DNA: TGCAGTGCCAACCGGGACTTGGGTTACAGTGAGCAGTTCTTC. Protein: CSANRDLGYSEQFF. The V gene is TRBV20-1, the J gene TRBJ2-1; weak D call: TRBD2 (6 bases). This CDR3 region has 14 residues. CDR1 DFQATT and CDR2 SNEGSKA come from the germline V gene (reference sequence).

Only a few counts were recorded for this clonotype. The chain uses TRBV7-9 and TRBJ2-3; D may correspond to TRBD1 or TRBD2 (6 bases each). CDR1 SEHNR and CDR2 FQNEAQ come from the germline V gene (reference sequence). The CDR3 contains 16 residues. V dropped 1 base and J dropped 1 base, with 12 bases sitting between them. CDR3 DNA: TGTGCCAGCAGCTTAGAGGGGGGATTCCGCACAGATACGCAGTATTTT. The encoded protein is CASSLEGGFRTDTQYF.

A few counts support this clonotype. This rearrangement joins TRBV12-3 or TRBV12-4 to TRBJ2-1; tentatively, D is TRBD2 (5 bases). The length of the CDR3 is 14 residues. V lost 4 bases, J lost 7 bases, and 14 bases lay in between. CDR3 nucleotides: TGTGCCAGCAGTTCGAGGGCGCCCACGAATGAGCAGTTCTTC. Translation gives CASSSRAPTNEQFF.

This clonotype was seen a few times. The J gene is TRBJ1-5, the V gene TRBV25-1, with D tentatively TRBD1 (6 bases). From germline, CDR1 is MGHDK and CDR2 SYGVNS. V dropped 5 bases and J dropped 4 bases, with 18 bases sitting between them. CDR3 size: 16 residues. CDR3 loop: CASSPSRPGQNQPQHF. As DNA, the CDR3 is TGTGCCAGCAGTCCATCTCGGCCAGGACAGAATCAGCCCCAGCATTTT.

This clonotype was detected ten times or more. The chain uses TRBV20-1 and TRBJ1-2; D perhaps matches TRBD1 (5 bases). Trimming shortened V by 2 bases and J by 2 bases, and 9 bases separated the two germline ends. Germline V gives CDR1 DFQATT, CDR2 SNEGSKA (reference sequence). The CDR3 length is 13 residues. The CDR3 DNA reads as TGCAGTGCTAGATTTGGGGGAAACTATGGCTACACCTTC. Amino acid sequence: CSARFGGNYGYTF.

This clonotype occurred many times. The CDR3 nucleotides are TGTGCCAGCAGCCGGGACAGAGAAAAACAGCCCCAGCATTTT. This gives the protein CASSRDREKQPQHF. The V and J genes are TRBV12-3 or TRBV12-4 and TRBJ1-5; 7 positions match TRBD1. V dropped 6 bases and J dropped 7; count of bases not matched to a gene: 9. The length of the CDR3 is 14 residues.

This clonotype was seen at least ten times. The CDR3: CASSAGGNIQYF. The CDR3 nucleotides read TGTGCCAGCAGCGCCGGAGGAAACATTCAGTACTTC. The chain combines TRBV9 with TRBJ2-4; the D gene is possibly TRBD2 (5 bases). From germline, CDR1 is SGDLS and CDR2 YYNGEE. There are 12 residues in the CDR3. The V gene lost 3 bases and the J gene lost 6 bases, with 7 bases spanning the gap.

This chain links TRBV20-1 with TRBJ2-1; the D is unclear. V was clipped by 0 bases and J by 5 bases, with 5 bases between them. Germline V gene sequence: CDR1 DFQATT, CDR2 SNEGSKA (reference sequence). The CDR3 runs to 12 residues. The CDR3 nucleotides read TGCAGTGCTAGAGAGTCCCACAATGAGCAGTTCTTC. It translates to CSARESHNEQFF.

This clonotype was seen at least ten times. The V gene is TRBV18, the J gene TRBJ1-5; D uncertain. Trimming removed 6 bases at V and 1 base at J, with 7 bases between. Germline V lookup: CDR1 KGHSH, CDR2 LQKENI. CDR3 length: 13 residues. As DNA, the CDR3 is TGTGCCAGCTCGGCCGCGAGCAATCAGCCCCAGCATTTT. Translated: CASSAASNQPQHF.

Many counts were recorded for this clonotype. In DNA form, the CDR3 reads TGTGCCATCAGTGTTACAGGGGTTAGCGAGCAGTACTTC. This translates into CAISVTGVSEQYF. The chain joins TRBV10-3 to TRBJ2-7, with 7 bases that match TRBD1. Germline V gives CDR1 ENHRY, CDR2 SYGVKD. With 4 bases clipped from V and 6 bases from J, the junction kept 6 bases outside the gene matches. The CDR3 consists of 13 residues.

This clonotype was observed a few times. The chain has TRBV5-6 and TRBJ1-2; D is unresolved. V was shortened by 2 bases and J by 7 bases, with 18 bases between the two germline ends. CDR3 length: 15 residues. From germline, CDR1 is SGHDT and CDR2 YYEEEE. The CDR3 protein is CASSFSDAGRGGYTF. The CDR3 bases are TGTGCCAGCAGCTTCTCAGATGCGGGGAGAGGTGGCTACACCTTC.

Note on this clonotype: This could be a read error, since a much larger clone is one nucleotide away. The J gene is TRBJ2-1, the V gene TRBV24-1; D unresolved. The germline V gene encodes CDR1 KGHDR and CDR2 SFDVKD. This CDR3 region has 12 residues. In nucleotides, the CDR3 is TGTGCCACCAGTGCCCCTGGTACTGAGAAGTTCTTC. Translated: CATSAPGTEKFF.